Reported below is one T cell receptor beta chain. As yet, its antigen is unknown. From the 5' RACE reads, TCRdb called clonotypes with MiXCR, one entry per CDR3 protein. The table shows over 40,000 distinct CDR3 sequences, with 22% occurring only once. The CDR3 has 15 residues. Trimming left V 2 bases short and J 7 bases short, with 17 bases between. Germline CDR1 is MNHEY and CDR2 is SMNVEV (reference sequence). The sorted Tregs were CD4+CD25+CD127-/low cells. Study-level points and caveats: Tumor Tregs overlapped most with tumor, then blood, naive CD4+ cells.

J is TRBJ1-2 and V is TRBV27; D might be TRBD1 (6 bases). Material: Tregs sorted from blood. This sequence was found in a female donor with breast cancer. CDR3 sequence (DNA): TGTGCCAGCAGTTTACAGCTGGGGGGCGCGGGTGGCTACACCTTC. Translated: CASSLQLGGAGGYTF.